Listed below are T cell receptor beta chains from one sample, sequenced in a study of siplizumab effects on memory and regulatory T cells. Only in-frame clones appear in the TCRdb table, and some are missing; sequencing was by immunoSEQ multiplex PCR. The table shows some 110,000 clones, with more than 85% occurring only once. The sample taken for sequencing was Tregs sorted from blood. The receptors shown here come from a human donor in good health. CDR3s include the opening cysteine and the closing phenylalanine or tryptophan. A D gene is named only where the DNA matches it firmly. Only some rows state a clone size, as once, few, many or a class for expanded clones.

V gene: TRBV7-9; J gene: TRBJ2-7; D gene: NA; clone size: NA; CDR3 DNA: TGTGCCAGCAGCTTAGCGGACAGCGGATACGAGCAGTACTTC; CDR3 protein: CASSLADSGYEQYF
V gene: TRBV28; J gene: TRBJ2-7; D gene: TRBD1; clone size: few; CDR3 DNA: TGTGCCAGCAGAAGGACAGGGCGGTACGAGCAGTACTTC; CDR3 protein: CASRRTGRYEQYF
V gene: TRBV4-1; J gene: TRBJ2-7; D gene: TRBD2; clone size: NA; CDR3 DNA: TGCGCCAGCAGCCAAGACCCCCGTACTAGCGGTCCCTACGAGCAGTACTTC; CDR3 protein: CASSQDPRTSGPYEQYF
V gene: TRBV4-1; J gene: TRBJ2-7; D gene: NA; clone size: NA; CDR3 DNA: TGCGCCAGCGGCAGGACGGTAGGCTCCTACGAGCAGTACTTC; CDR3 protein: CASGRTVGSYEQYF
V gene: TRBV5-1; J gene: TRBJ2-7; D gene: NA; clone size: NA; CDR3 DNA: TGCGCCAGCAGCGAACAGGGTTACGAGCAGTACTTC; CDR3 protein: CASSEQGYEQYF
V gene: TRBV21-1; J gene: TRBJ1-5; D gene: NA; clone size: NA; CDR3 DNA: TGTGCCAGCAGCAAAGCAGGTACAGGGGAAGAGCAGCCCCAGCATTTT; CDR3 protein: CASSKAGTGEEQPQHF
V gene: TRBV13; J gene: TRBJ2-7; D gene: NA; clone size: NA; CDR3 DNA: TGTGCCAGCAGCTCCCATGGCTACGAGCAGTACTTC; CDR3 protein: CASSSHGYEQYF
V gene: TRBV11-3; J gene: TRBJ2-1; D gene: TRBD2; clone size: NA; CDR3 DNA: TGTGCCAGCAGCTTAGAGCGCGGGCTAGCGGGGGGAAATGAGCAGTTCTTC; CDR3 protein: CASSLERGLAGGNEQFF
V gene: TRBV15; J gene: TRBJ1-2; D gene: NA; clone size: NA; CDR3 DNA: TGTGCCACCAGCAGAAGGACAGACTATGGCTACACCTTC; CDR3 protein: CATSRRTDYGYTF
V gene: TRBV7-9; J gene: TRBJ2-1; D gene: TRBD2; clone size: NA; CDR3 DNA: TGTGCCAGTCATGAAGCGGGGTCCTACAATGAGCAGTTCTTC; CDR3 protein: CASHEAGSYNEQFF
V gene: TRBV7-3; J gene: TRBJ1-1; D gene: NA; clone size: NA; CDR3 DNA: TGTGCCAGCAGCTTAGCGACAGGACGAGAAGCTTTCTTT; CDR3 protein: CASSLATGREAFF
V gene: TRBV6-5; J gene: TRBJ1-1; D gene: NA; clone size: NA; CDR3 DNA: TGTGCCAGCATCGGTTGGACTGAAGCTTTCTTT; CDR3 protein: CASIGWTEAFF
V gene: TRBV4-1; J gene: TRBJ1-5; D gene: NA; clone size: NA; CDR3 DNA: TGCGCCAGCAGCCAAGCGTGGCTTCGTGCGTGGCCCCAGCATTTT; CDR3 protein: CASSQAWLRAWPQHF
V gene: TRBV5-6; J gene: TRBJ2-3; D gene: TRBD2; clone size: NA; CDR3 DNA: TGTGCCAGTACTTATAGCGGGGATACGCAGTATTTT; CDR3 protein: CASTYSGDTQYF
V gene: TRBV7-9; J gene: TRBJ1-1; D gene: NA; clone size: NA; CDR3 DNA: TGTGCCAGCAGCGCCCGAGACCCAGGGAACACTGAAGCTTTCTTT; CDR3 protein: CASSARDPGNTEAFF
V gene: TRBV11-3; J gene: TRBJ2-2; D gene: TRBD1; clone size: NA; CDR3 DNA: TGTGCCAGCAGCGAACCGAACAGGGGAACCGGGGAGCTGTTTTTT; CDR3 protein: CASSEPNRGTGELFF
V gene: TRBV4-3; J gene: TRBJ2-1; D gene: NA; clone size: once; CDR3 DNA: TGCGCCAGCAGCCAAGATGTCAATGAGCAGTTCTTC; CDR3 protein: CASSQDVNEQFF
V gene: TRBV5-1; J gene: TRBJ1-1; D gene: NA; clone size: NA; CDR3 DNA: TGCGCCAGCAGCCAAGGGTCCCCTTGGGATGAAGCTTTCTTT; CDR3 protein: CASSQGSPWDEAFF
V gene: TRBV7-3; J gene: TRBJ2-1; D gene: TRBD2; clone size: NA; CDR3 DNA: TGTGCCAGCAGCCCGGGAGGGAATGAGCAGTTCTTC; CDR3 protein: CASSPGGNEQFF
V gene: TRBV5-4; J gene: TRBJ2-2; D gene: TRBD1; clone size: NA; CDR3 DNA: TGTGCCAGCAGCTCCCGGTATCGCGGGGACAGGCACACCGGGGAGCTGTTTTTT; CDR3 protein: CASSSRYRGDRHTGELFF
V gene: TRBV5-1; J gene: TRBJ2-2; D gene: TRBD2; clone size: once; CDR3 DNA: TGCGCCAGCAGCTTGGAACTAGCGGGGGCTGGTAATGCCGGGGAGCTGTTTTTT; CDR3 protein: CASSLELAGAGNAGELFF
V gene: TRBV15; J gene: TRBJ1-1; D gene: TRBD1; clone size: NA; CDR3 DNA: TGTGCCACCAGAATAAACAGGGGAGTGAACACTGAAGCTTTCTTT; CDR3 protein: CATRINRGVNTEAFF
V gene: TRBV10-3; J gene: TRBJ1-1; D gene: NA; clone size: NA; CDR3 DNA: TGTGCCAACCAAGGGCAGAACACTGAAGCTTTCTTT; CDR3 protein: CANQGQNTEAFF
V gene: TRBV5-1; J gene: TRBJ2-3; D gene: TRBD2; clone size: NA; CDR3 DNA: TGCGCCAGCAGCGCCCGGGGGGGCACAGATACGCAGTATTTT; CDR3 protein: CASSARGGTDTQYF
V gene: TRBV4-2; J gene: TRBJ2-7; D gene: TRBD1; clone size: NA; CDR3 DNA: TGTGCCAGCAGCCAAGAATCCGGGACAGGGGTCCACGAGCAGTACTTC; CDR3 protein: CASSQESGTGVHEQYF
V gene: TRBV18; J gene: TRBJ1-5; D gene: NA; clone size: NA; CDR3 DNA: TGTGCCAGCTCACCACGGGGTTATAGCAATCAGCCCCAGCATTTT; CDR3 protein: CASSPRGYSNQPQHF
V gene: TRBV20-1; J gene: TRBJ1-2; D gene: NA; clone size: NA; CDR3 DNA: TGCAGTGCGGACCGGGACTCTGGCTACACCTTC; CDR3 protein: CSADRDSGYTF
V gene: TRBV5-1; J gene: TRBJ1-2; D gene: TRBD1; clone size: NA; CDR3 DNA: TGCGCCAGCAGCTTGGGACAGGGCATCTATGGCTACACCTTC; CDR3 protein: CASSLGQGIYGYTF
V gene: TRBV11-1; J gene: TRBJ2-5; D gene: TRBD1; clone size: NA; CDR3 DNA: TGTGCCAGCAGCCTCGCACTAGGGGGCCGAGGCCAAGAGACCCAGTACTTC; CDR3 protein: CASSLALGGRGQETQYF
V gene: TRBV9; J gene: TRBJ2-3; D gene: NA; clone size: NA; CDR3 DNA: TGTGCCAGCAGCGTGCAGGTGTATAGCACAGATACGCAGTATTTT; CDR3 protein: CASSVQVYSTDTQYF
V gene: TRBV30; J gene: TRBJ1-4; D gene: NA; clone size: NA; CDR3 DNA: TGTGCCTGGAATCGTGGTTCTAATGAAAAACTGTTTTTT; CDR3 protein: CAWNRGSNEKLFF
V gene: TRBV11-1; J gene: TRBJ1-4; D gene: TRBD1; clone size: NA; CDR3 DNA: TGTGCCAGCAGACGGACAGGGGGAGGCGAAAAACTGTTTTTT; CDR3 protein: CASRRTGGGEKLFF
V gene: TRBV5-8; J gene: TRBJ2-1; D gene: NA; clone size: NA; CDR3 DNA: TGTGCCAGCAGCCCGCATCGGACAACCTACAATGAGCAGTTCTTC; CDR3 protein: CASSPHRTTYNEQFF
V gene: TRBV18; J gene: TRBJ2-7; D gene: NA; clone size: NA; CDR3 DNA: TGTGCCAGCTCACTCCTACTTCGGGGAGGCGAGCAGTACTTC; CDR3 protein: CASSLLLRGGEQYF
V gene: TRBV7-2; J gene: TRBJ2-2; D gene: NA; clone size: NA; CDR3 DNA: TGTGCCAGCAGCCGTCTGAATACCGGGGAGCTGTTTTTT; CDR3 protein: CASSRLNTGELFF
V gene: TRBV29-1; J gene: TRBJ1-1; D gene: NA; clone size: NA; CDR3 DNA: TGCAGCGTTGACAGATTGAACACTGAAGCTTTCTTT; CDR3 protein: CSVDRLNTEAFF
V gene: TRBV7-6; J gene: TRBJ2-5; D gene: NA; clone size: NA; CDR3 DNA: TGTGCCAGCAGCTTAGAGTATAAGAGGGCGACCCAGTACTTC; CDR3 protein: CASSLEYKRATQYF
V gene: TRBV7-9; J gene: TRBJ2-3; D gene: NA; clone size: NA; CDR3 DNA: TGTGCCAGCACCAGAGGGGGAGGCACAGATACGCAGTATTTT; CDR3 protein: CASTRGGGTDTQYF
V gene: TRBV5-1; J gene: TRBJ2-2; D gene: NA; clone size: many; CDR3 DNA: TGCGCCAGCAGCCCTCAAGGGGTGACCGGGGAGCTGTTTTTT; CDR3 protein: CASSPQGVTGELFF
V gene: TRBV12-5; J gene: TRBJ1-1; D gene: NA; clone size: NA; CDR3 DNA: TGTGCTAGTGGTTCATCGATGGGAGGGGCTTTCTTT; CDR3 protein: CASGSSMGGAFF
V gene: TRBV5-1; J gene: TRBJ2-7; D gene: NA; clone size: NA; CDR3 DNA: TGCGCCAGGAGGGCCCTGCGCTACGAGCAGTACTTC; CDR3 protein: CARRALRYEQYF
V gene: TRBV29-1; J gene: TRBJ2-3; D gene: TRBD1; clone size: once; CDR3 DNA: TGCAGCGTCGGACAGGCCACAGATACGCAGTATTTT; CDR3 protein: CSVGQATDTQYF
V gene: TRBV27; J gene: TRBJ1-1; D gene: NA; clone size: NA; CDR3 DNA: TGTGCCAGCAGTTCCCTGGGTAGACCAGGGGCAGCTTTCTTT; CDR3 protein: CASSSLGRPGAAFF
V gene: TRBV6-6; J gene: TRBJ2-7; D gene: NA; clone size: once; CDR3 DNA: TGTGCCAGCACCGGGACATACTCCAACGAGCAGTACTTC; CDR3 protein: CASTGTYSNEQYF
V gene: TRBV4-1; J gene: TRBJ1-2; D gene: NA; clone size: NA; CDR3 DNA: TGCGCCAGCAGCCAGGAAGGTGAGGCGAACTATGGCTACACCTTC; CDR3 protein: CASSQEGEANYGYTF
V gene: TRBV5-4; J gene: TRBJ1-1; D gene: NA; clone size: NA; CDR3 DNA: TGTGCCAGCAGCCCTAACATGGGGAGGGGCACTGAAGCTTTCTTT; CDR3 protein: CASSPNMGRGTEAFF
V gene: TRBV29-1; J gene: TRBJ1-2; D gene: TRBD1; clone size: NA; CDR3 DNA: TGCAGCGTTGTTTGGACAGGGTATGGCTACACCTTC; CDR3 protein: CSVVWTGYGYTF
V gene: TRBV9; J gene: TRBJ2-3; D gene: TRBD2; clone size: few; CDR3 DNA: TGTGCCAGCAGCTCTGGACTAGATCCAGATACGCAGTATTTT; CDR3 protein: CASSSGLDPDTQYF
V gene: TRBV5-1; J gene: TRBJ2-5; D gene: NA; clone size: once; CDR3 DNA: TGCGCCAGCAGCTCGGGGTGGGGCAGGGGCGGAGAAGAGACCCAGTACTTC; CDR3 protein: CASSSGWGRGGEETQYF
V gene: TRBV19; J gene: TRBJ1-5; D gene: NA; clone size: NA; CDR3 DNA: TGTGCCAGTAGAGAACGAACAGGGAATCAGCCCCAGCATTTT; CDR3 protein: CASRERTGNQPQHF
V gene: TRBV7-2; J gene: TRBJ2-7; D gene: NA; clone size: few; CDR3 DNA: TGTGCCAGCAGCTTAGCCCGCGGGCAAGGGTCCTACGAGCAGTACTTC; CDR3 protein: CASSLARGQGSYEQYF
V gene: TRBV19; J gene: TRBJ2-7; D gene: TRBD2; clone size: NA; CDR3 DNA: TGTGCCAGTAGTATTCTAGCGGGACACTACGAGCAGTACTTC; CDR3 protein: CASSILAGHYEQYF
V gene: TRBV6-4; J gene: TRBJ2-5; D gene: TRBD1; clone size: NA; CDR3 DNA: TGTGCCAGCAGTGACGGTACAGGGGTACAAGAGACCCAGTACTTC; CDR3 protein: CASSDGTGVQETQYF
V gene: TRBV5-1; J gene: TRBJ2-5; D gene: NA; clone size: NA; CDR3 DNA: TGCGCCAGCAGCTTGGCGTCCTCCGGCCAAGAGACCCAGTACTTC; CDR3 protein: CASSLASSGQETQYF
V gene: TRBV19; J gene: TRBJ2-2; D gene: NA; clone size: NA; CDR3 DNA: TGTGCCAGTAGCCTAAAGGGGTCTGTCGGGGTTCGGGAGCTGTTTTTT; CDR3 protein: CASSLKGSVGVRELFF